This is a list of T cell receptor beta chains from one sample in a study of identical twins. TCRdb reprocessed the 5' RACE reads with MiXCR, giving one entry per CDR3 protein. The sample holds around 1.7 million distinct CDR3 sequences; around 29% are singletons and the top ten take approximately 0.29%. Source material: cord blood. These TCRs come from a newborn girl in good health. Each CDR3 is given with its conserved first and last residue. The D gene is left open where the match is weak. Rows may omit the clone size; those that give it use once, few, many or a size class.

CASSYSSRRSEKLFF,TGTGCCAGCAGTTACTCGAGCAGACGGAGTGAAAAACTGTTTTTT,TRBV6-6,TRBJ1-4,.,.
CSASSPRAYEQYF,TGCAGTGCTAGCTCTCCTAGGGCCTACGAGCAGTACTTC,TRBV20-1,TRBJ2-7,.,few
CASSPPNDIEAFF,TGTGCCAGCTCACCACCGAACGACATTGAAGCTTTCTTT,TRBV18,TRBJ1-1,.,few
CASSYSASGGETQYF,TGTGCCAGCAGTTACTCGGCTAGCGGGGGAGAGACCCAGTACTTC,TRBV6-6,TRBJ2-5,TRBD2,.
CASSPVAGGLYNEQFF,TGTGCCAGCAGCCCTGTGGCGGGAGGGCTCTACAATGAGCAGTTCTTC,TRBV5-6,TRBJ2-1,TRBD2,.
CASSPGQGDTQYF,TGCGCCAGCAGCCCTGGACAGGGGGATACGCAGTATTTT,TRBV5-1,TRBJ2-3,TRBD1,.
CASSLVGQGSYEQYF,TGTGCCAGCAGCTTAGTGGGACAGGGCTCCTACGAGCAGTACTTC,TRBV11-1,TRBJ2-7,TRBD1,many
CSVSSGQGAEKLFF,TGCAGTGTTAGCTCGGGACAGGGGGCCGAAAAACTGTTTTTT,TRBV20-1,TRBJ1-4,TRBD1,.
CSGTGDYGYTF,TGCAGTGGGACAGGGGACTATGGCTACACCTTC,TRBV20-1,TRBJ1-2,TRBD1,many
CASSPWHKETQYF,TGTGCCAGCAGTCCTTGGCATAAAGAGACCCAGTACTTC,TRBV28,TRBJ2-5,.,.
CASYLARGANYGYTF,TGTGCCAGTTATTTAGCCAGGGGTGCTAACTATGGCTACACCTTC,TRBV12-3/TRBV12-4,TRBJ1-2,.,.
CASSRGSKGTEAFF,TGTGCCAGCAGCCGGGGGTCGAAGGGCACTGAAGCTTTCTTT,TRBV7-9,TRBJ1-1,.,.
CASSTTLESTDTQYF,TGTGCCAGCAGCACAACCTTAGAGAGCACAGATACGCAGTATTTT,TRBV21-1,TRBJ2-3,.,.